The TCR beta chain described here comes from a study of shared clonotypes between healthy human individuals. Overall study context: Samples came from a couple of female and three male donors aged 18 to 49. The study used three CD4 naive, three CD4 memory, two CD8 naive and one CD8 memory plate per donor. Study observations and caveats: In contrast to clonotypes shared by all four donors, non-shared clonotypes had lower generation probabilities.

As for this clone: What it binds is not known.

Assay: immunoSEQ multiplex PCR; the TCRdb copy retains only in-frame clones and omits some. The sample has about 710,000 clones, around 73% seen once. The germline V and J ends were trimmed by 2 bases and 4 bases, with 23 bases remaining between them. Germline V lookup: CDR1 PRHDT, CDR2 FYEKMQ (reference sequence). CDR3 length equals 18 residues. V usage is TRBV13 and J usage is TRBJ1-2; D is unclear. The TCR was taken from a woman in her thirties in good health. The sample consisted of memory CD4+ T cells sorted from blood. The subset: CD45RA-negative fraction. The CDR3 is CASSLRSGNLSPAYGYTF. In nucleotides, the CDR3 is TGTGCCAGCAGCTTAAGATCGGGGAACCTCTCCCCTGCCTATGGCTACACCTTC.